This TCR beta chain was documented in a study of post-analysis software for immune sequencing data (dated by TCRdb to the mid-2010s). Background on the whole study: The recorded disease courses included relapsing-remitting, secondary progressive and progressive-relapsing multiple sclerosis, and some patients had no subtype annotation. A subset of samples was prepared in parallel using single-end sample barcoding, then pooled and co-amplified after Illumina adapter ligation. The patient repertoires were compared against roughly 12 previously published healthy control repertoires obtained from donors aged roughly 6 to 25 years.

Receptor libraries were prepared by PCR. Data came from an Illumina HiSeq 2500. To reduce PCR and sequencing biases, unique molecular identifiers were incorporated into the TCR beta cDNA libraries. Every 1 to 10 million input T cells yielded 500,000 or so cDNA molecules, meaning each molecule approximated one T cell. The same protocol used for the earlier healthy control dataset was applied to prepare and sequence the patient libraries. Samples belonging to the same batch were prepared together, multiplexed and sequenced on a shared HiSeq lane. On the study's bioinformatics: MIGEC handled the raw barcoded reads, throwing out single-read molecular identifier groups before consensus assembly and CDR3 extraction. Clonotype tables were post-analysed with VDJtools, and diversity was normalized by down-sampling all datasets to the smallest sample size. To correct batch-related cross-sample contamination, repertoire overlap clustering matched CDR3 amino acid sequences but not nucleotide sequences. Starting from the raw public reads, TCRdb applied fastp trimming at Q25, assembled clones with MiXCR and retained in-frame beta chains. Every distinct CDR3 protein forms one entry, paired with its most common genes and DNA. TCRdb assigned the V and J calls; the authors' analysis was not used. This sample lists 350,000 to 450,000 distinct CDR3 sequences; 35% to 45% were detected once. 6% to 9% of the sample is taken by the ten largest.

To demonstrate the VDJtools post-analysis software, the study profiled TCR beta repertoires from the peripheral blood of about a dozen young patients with multiple sclerosis. Multiple sclerosis patients were children and adolescents aged about 6 to 15 years. According to the germline V gene, CDR1 reads SGHRS and CDR2 reads YFSETQ. V and J lose 0 bases and 1 base, and a span of 7 bases separates them. Measured from the cysteine to the phenylalanine, the CDR3 is 15 residues long. The read is trimmed to its CDR3 DNA, 45 bases read in frame from base 1. Remarks on this clonotype: Its antigen remains undetermined. No clone much larger than this one lies a single base away; base qualities are absent.

The paper as a whole reports these results and caveats: The multiple sclerosis patient group was slightly younger than the control group. Patients showed significantly higher frequencies than controls for about five TRBV segments, among them TRBV5-6, TRBV5-1 and TRBV20-1. Significantly lower normalized Chao1 diversity was found in multiple sclerosis patients than in controls, suggesting substantial peripheral T-cell clonal expansion. Strong co-clustering of samples prepared in the same batch was shown by direct clustering with F measure, prompting a batch-effect correction.

This chain joins TRBV5-1 to TRBJ2-2; a tentative D call is TRBD1 (6 bases match). The TCR sequence derives from a girl aged 2 to 10 with multiple sclerosis. Sequenced: blood. Here is the DNA: TGCGCCAGCAGCTTGGCCAGGGGGAACACCGGGGAGCTGTTTTTT. It encodes CASSLARGNTGELFF.